The T cell receptor (beta chain) described here comes from a study of blood T cell repertoires in COVID-19. In the study overall: Samples taken during acute and convalescent COVID-19 were collected in the United States, Italy and Spain.

The CDR3 consists of 11 residues. Germline V gene data show CDR1 as DFQATT and CDR2 as SNEGSKA (reference sequence). With respect to this clone: A read error may account for a junction end that differs from germline.

Per the original methods: Estimation of nucleated cell counts relied on the amplification of reference gene primers. Measured with immunoSEQ multiplex PCR; TCRdb has only the in-frame clones, and not every one. The DNA was the basis for D and trimming; V, J and clone size are from that table. The sample has a few hundred thousand clones, 89% seen once. The chain has TRBV20-1 and TRBJ2-7; D possibly corresponds to TRBD1 (6 bases). The sequence derives from a man in his forties with acute or convalescent COVID-19. Material: peripheral blood. CDR3 region: CSARGPLGYDF. In DNA, the CDR3 is TGCAGTGCCAGGGGCCCCCTGGGCTACGACTTC.